What follows is one T cell receptor (beta chain) and its context. This table comes from immunoSEQ multiplex PCR, and its TCRdb copy is limited to in-frame clones, with some not included. The table records roughly 24,000 clones, approximately 86% of them present only once. The data stem from a study of PD-L1 blockade in urothelial cancer. Study-level background: Blood was evaluated 3 weeks (second dose) and 6 weeks after therapy began.

Germline V lookup: CDR1 SGHDT, CDR2 YYEEEE. V was shortened by 5 bases and J by 2 bases, with 16 bases between the two germline ends. The CDR3 is 15 residues long. The source is a man in his 60s with urothelial cancer. This specimen was PBMCs, taken around atezolizumab (anti-PD-L1) treatment. V and J are TRBV5-6 and TRBJ1-1; D is unclear. The CDR3 DNA is TGTGCCAGCAGAAGCCAAGGGAGGGCAAACACTGAAGCTTTCTTT. This sequence encodes CASRSQGRANTEAFF.